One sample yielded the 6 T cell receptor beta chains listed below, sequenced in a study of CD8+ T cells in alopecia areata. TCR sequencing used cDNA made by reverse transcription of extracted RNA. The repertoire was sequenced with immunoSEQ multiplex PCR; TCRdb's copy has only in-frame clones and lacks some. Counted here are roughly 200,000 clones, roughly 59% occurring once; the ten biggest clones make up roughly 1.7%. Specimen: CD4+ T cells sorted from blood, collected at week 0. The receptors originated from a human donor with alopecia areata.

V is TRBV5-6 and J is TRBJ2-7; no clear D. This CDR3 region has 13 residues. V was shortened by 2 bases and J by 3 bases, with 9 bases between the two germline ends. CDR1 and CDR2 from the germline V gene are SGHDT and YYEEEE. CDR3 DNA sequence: TGTGCCAGCAGCTTCGGGCGGAGCTACGAGCAGTACTTC. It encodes CASSFGRSYEQYF.

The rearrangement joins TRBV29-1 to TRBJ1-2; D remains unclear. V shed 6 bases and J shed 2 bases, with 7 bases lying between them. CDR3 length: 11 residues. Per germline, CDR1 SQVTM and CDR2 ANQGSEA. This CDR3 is CSVDGNYGYTF. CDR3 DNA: TGCAGCGTCGACGGAAACTATGGCTACACCTTC.

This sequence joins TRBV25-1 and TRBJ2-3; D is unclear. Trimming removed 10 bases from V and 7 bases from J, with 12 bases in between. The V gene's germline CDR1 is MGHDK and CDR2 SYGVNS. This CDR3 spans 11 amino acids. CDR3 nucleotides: TGTGCCACACATGGTCGAAATACGCAGTATTTT. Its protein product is CATHGRNTQYF. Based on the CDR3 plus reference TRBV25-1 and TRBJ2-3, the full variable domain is EADIYQTPRYLVIGTGKKITLECSQTMGHDKMYWYQQDPGMELHLIHYSYGVNSTEKGDLSSESTVSRIRTEHFPLTLESARPSHTSQYLCATHGRNTQYFGPGTRLTVL.

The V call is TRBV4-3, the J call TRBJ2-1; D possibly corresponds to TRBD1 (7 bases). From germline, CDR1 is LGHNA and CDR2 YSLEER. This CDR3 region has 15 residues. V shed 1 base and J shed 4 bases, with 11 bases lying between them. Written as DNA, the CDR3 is TGCGCCAGCAGCCAAGCAGGGGGGACTTACAATGAGCAGTTCTTC. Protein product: CASSQAGGTYNEQFF.

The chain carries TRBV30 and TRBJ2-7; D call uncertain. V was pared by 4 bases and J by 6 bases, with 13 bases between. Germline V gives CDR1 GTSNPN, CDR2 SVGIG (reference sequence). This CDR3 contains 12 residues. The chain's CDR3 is CAWTLKGPEQYF. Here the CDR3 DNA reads TGTGCCTGGACCCTAAAGGGTCCCGAGCAGTACTTC.

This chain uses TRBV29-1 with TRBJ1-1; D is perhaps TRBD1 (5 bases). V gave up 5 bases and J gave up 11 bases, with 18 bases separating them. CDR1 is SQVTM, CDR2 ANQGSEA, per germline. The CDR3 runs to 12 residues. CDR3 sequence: CSVTDPGQGAFF. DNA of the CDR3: TGCAGCGTTACAGACCCGGGGCAAGGGGCTTTCTTT.